The 11 T cell receptor beta chains below were found in one sample sequenced in a study of early T cells in non-severe SARS-CoV-2 infection. TCRdb re-derived calls from the 5' RACE reads in MiXCR, one entry per CDR3 protein. The data contain some 29,000 distinct CDR3 sequences, approximately 6% of them singletons. Sequenced input: whole blood. The receptors here all came from an adult who was a healthcare worker with PCR-confirmed SARS-CoV-2 infection or an uninfected control (not recorded which).

Many counts were recorded for this clonotype. The chain carries TRBV4-3 and TRBJ2-1, with 7 bases that match TRBD1. This CDR3 is built from 19 residues. After removal of 3 bases from V and 4 bases from J, the junction contained 18 bases not matched to a gene. The germline gives CDR1 LGHNA, CDR2 YSLEER. The CDR3 DNA follows: TGCGCCAGCAGCCAGGGTCATGTCCACAGGGGACAGTGGTACAATGAGCAGTTCTTC. Translating gives CASSQGHVHRGQWYNEQFF.

This clonotype was counted many times. The chain carries TRBV5-1 and TRBJ1-4; tentatively, D is TRBD1 (5 bases). The V gene lost 4 bases and the J gene lost 4 bases, with 14 bases spanning the gap. The CDR3 has 15 residues. Looked up from germline, CDR1 is SGHRS and CDR2 is YFSETQ. The CDR3 coding sequence is TGCGCCAGCAGCAGAACACAGGCGAGTAATGAAAAACTGTTTTTT. Translating it yields CASSRTQASNEKLFF.

In its sample, this clonotype was seen many times. The gene calls are TRBV7-2 and TRBJ2-3; 7 nucleotides match TRBD2. The CDR3 contains 14 residues. The V gene's germline CDR1 is SGHTA and CDR2 FQGNSA. V lost 2 bases and J lost 9; bases outside the gene matches: 8. In DNA form, the CDR3 reads TGTGCCAGCAGCTTAAACACCGGGGGAGGGACGCAGTATTTT. Its protein is CASSLNTGGGTQYF.

This clonotype came up many times. The chain recombines TRBV28 with TRBJ2-5; D gene ambiguous. Germline assignment: CDR1 MDHEN and CDR2 SYDVKM. V gave up 3 bases and J gave up 7 bases, with 18 bases separating them. This CDR3 comprises 15 residues. The CDR3 reads CASSFRVLAARTQYF. CDR3 coding DNA: TGTGCCAGCAGTTTTAGGGTTCTGGCGGCCAGGACCCAGTACTTC. The full variable domain, its missing parts supplied by reference TRBV28 and TRBJ2-5, is DVKVTQSSRYLVKRTGEKVFLECVQDMDHENMFWYRQDPGLGLRLIYFSYDVKMKEKGDIPEGYSVSREKKERFSLILESASTNQTSMYLCASSFRVLAARTQYFGPGTRLLVL.

In its sample, this clonotype was seen many times. The chain has TRBV20-1 and TRBJ2-7; 9 bases fit TRBD1. After removal of 1 base from V and 3 bases from J, the junction contained 1 base not matched to a gene. The CDR3 length is 13 residues. CDR1 is DFQATT and CDR2 is SNEGSKA in the germline V gene (reference sequence). Here the CDR3 DNA reads TGCAGTGCTAGAGGGGACAGGGACTACGAGCAGTACTTC. Protein sequence: CSARGDRDYEQYF.

This clonotype has a count of ten or more. V and J are TRBV28 and TRBJ1-6, with TRBD1 matching over 10 bases. Germline CDR1 MDHEN, CDR2 SYDVKM. This CDR3 spans 14 amino acids. V lost 8 bases and J lost 9; bases outside the gene matches: 7. CDR3 DNA: TGTGCCAGCCTGGGGGGACAGGGGAGTTCACCCCTCCACTTT. Its protein product is CASLGGQGSSPLHF.

This clonotype was detected many times. The chain combines TRBV13 with TRBJ2-7; 9 bases align to TRBD1. The length of the CDR3 is 14 residues. Trimming removed 3 bases from V and 6 bases from J; junction bases left unmatched: 6. Germline V gene lookup returns CDR1 PRHDT and CDR2 FYEKMQ (reference sequence). CDR3 sequence: CASSLGQGLVEQYF. CDR3 in DNA: TGTGCCAGCAGCTTGGGACAGGGTTTGGTCGAGCAGTACTTC.

This clonotype was counted at least ten times. The rearrangement joins TRBV28 to TRBJ1-1, with D possibly being TRBD1 (5 bases). This CDR3 spans 16 amino acids. Germline V gene data show CDR1 as MDHEN and CDR2 as SYDVKM. Trimming removed 4 bases from V and 2 bases from J, with 17 bases in between. For the CDR3, the DNA is TGTGCCAGCAGTTCCCCTTTTGGGGCGGGAAACACTGAAGCTTTCTTT. Translating it yields CASSSPFGAGNTEAFF.

The chain recombines TRBV5-8 with TRBJ1-2; 9 positions agree with TRBD1. The CDR3 has 17 residues. The germline gives CDR1 SGHTS, CDR2 YDEGEE. V trimming: 4 bases; J trimming: 1 base; junction bases outside the gene matches: 11. In DNA, the CDR3 is TGTGCCAGCAGCATTACGGACAGGGGAATGGTTAACTATGGCTACACCTTC. It specifies CASSITDRGMVNYGYTF. Full variable domain (rest looked up from reference TRBV5-8 and TRBJ1-2): EAGVTQSPTHLIKTRGQQATLRCSPISGHTSVYWYQQALGLGLQFLLWYDEGEERNRGNFPPRFSGRQFPNYSSELNVNALELEDSALYLCASSITDRGMVNYGYTFGSGTRLTVV.

Many counts were recorded for this clonotype. The J gene is TRBJ1-5, the V gene TRBV29-1; D ambiguous. With 4 bases removed from V and 1 base from J, the gap between germline ends came to 5 bases. The CDR3 is 12 amino acids. The germline CDR1 and CDR2 sequences are SQVTM and ANQGSEA. The chain's CDR3 is CSVGYSNQPQHF. The CDR3 DNA reads as TGCAGCGTTGGGTACAGCAATCAGCCCCAGCATTTT. Looking up the rest from reference TRBV29-1 and TRBJ1-5 gives the full variable domain: SAVISQKPSRDICQRGTSLTIQCQVDSQVTMMFWYRQQPGQSLTLIATANQGSEATYESGFVIDKFPISRPNLTFSTLTVSNMSPEDSSIYLCSVGYSNQPQHFGDGTRLSIL.

This clonotype showed up just a few times. The chain couples TRBV7-2 to TRBJ2-3, with D uncertain. The V end was cut by 3 bases, the J end by 3 bases, with 13 bases between. Germline V gene data show CDR1 as SGHTA and CDR2 as FQGNSA. CDR3 length: 15 residues. CDR3 in amino acids: CASSFVGTGTDTQYF. In DNA, the CDR3 is TGTGCCAGCAGCTTCGTCGGCACCGGGACAGATACGCAGTATTTT.